Presented here are 16 T cell receptor beta chains from one specimen sequenced in a study of control samples from healthy donors and cancer patients. The table came from immunoSEQ multiplex PCR; TCRdb's copy has only in-frame clones and leaves some out. This sample contains around 190,000 clones. Input material: blood. The receptors were sampled from a woman between 25 and 40 years old in good health.

CDR3 DNA sequence: TGTGCCAGCAGTTTAGGGCGGGCGAACGAGCAGTACTTC. Amino acids: CASSLGRANEQYF. The chain joins TRBV27 to TRBJ2-7; tentative D call: TRBD2 (5 bases). This CDR3 has 13 residues. CDR1 is MNHEY and CDR2 is SMNVEV in the germline V gene (reference sequence). The ends were cut back, 2 bases at V and 5 bases at J, with 10 bases in the middle.

V gene TRBV4-2 combines with J gene TRBJ2-1, with D unclear. Germline V lookup: CDR1 LGHNA, CDR2 YNFKEQ. This CDR3 is 14 amino acids long. V was cut by 2 bases and J by 1 base, with 6 bases left in between. The CDR3 is CASSQLPSYNEQFF. DNA for the CDR3: TGTGCCAGCAGCCAACTCCCGTCCTACAATGAGCAGTTCTTC.

The CDR3 nucleotides are TGTGCCAGCTTGAAGGATCTCTTTAATTCACCCCTCCACTTT. This sequence encodes CASLKDLFNSPLHF. The chain has TRBV7-2 and TRBJ1-6; no clear D. The ends were cut back, 8 bases at V and 6 bases at J, with 14 bases in the middle. This CDR3 has 14 residues. Germline V gene sequence: CDR1 SGHTA, CDR2 FQGNSA. The complete variable domain, with remaining parts taken from reference TRBV7-2 and TRBJ1-6, reads GAGVSQSPSNKVTEKGKDVELRCDPISGHTALYWYRQSLGQGLEFLIYFQGNSAPDKSGLPSDRFSAERTGGSVSTLTIQRTQQEDSAVYLCASLKDLFNSPLHFGNGTRLTVT.

The J gene is TRBJ2-2, the V gene TRBV3-1 (or the pseudogene TRBV3-2), with 9 bases that match TRBD1. Trimming removed 0 bases from V and 3 bases from J; junction bases left unmatched: 8. The CDR3 runs 18 residues. Germline V gene lookup returns CDR1 LGHDT and CDR2 YNNKEL (reference sequence). The CDR3: CASSQDSDRGGYTGELFF. CDR3 sequence (DNA): TGTGCCAGCAGCCAAGATTCGGACAGGGGAGGATACACCGGGGAGCTGTTTTTT.

The chain couples TRBV7-2 to TRBJ1-1; D uncertain. The V end was cut by 3 bases, the J end by 2 bases, with 7 bases between. The CDR3 consists of 13 residues. Germline-derived CDR1 and CDR2 are SGHTA and FQGNSA. The CDR3 coding sequence is TGTGCCAGCAGCTTTAACAGCAACACTGAAGCTTTCTTT. Protein product: CASSFNSNTEAFF.

This sequence joins TRBV25-1 and TRBJ2-1; 9 bases match TRBD2. J was trimmed by 2 bases and V by 8 bases; bases with no gene match: 7. This CDR3 comprises 15 residues. Germline CDR1 is MGHDK and CDR2 is SYGVNS. The CDR3 DNA follows: TGTGCCAGCGCGATAGCGGGGGACCCCTACAATGAGCAGTTCTTC. It yields the protein CASAIAGDPYNEQFF.

J is TRBJ2-7 and V is TRBV5-1, with D possibly matching TRBD2 (5 bases). The V gene lost 3 bases and the J gene lost 6 bases, with 16 bases spanning the gap. CDR1 and CDR2 from the germline V gene are SGHRS and YFSETQ. There are 14 residues in the CDR3. CDR3 residues: CASSWGRGLPEQYF. The CDR3 DNA follows: TGCGCCAGCAGCTGGGGTCGCGGACTCCCCGAGCAGTACTTC. Complete variable domain (other parts from reference TRBV5-1 and TRBJ2-7): KAGVTQTPRYLIKTRGQQVTLSCSPISGHRSVSWYQQTPGQGLQFLFEYFSETQRNKGNFPGRFSGRQFSNSRSEMNVSTLELGDSALYLCASSWGRGLPEQYFGPGTRLTVT.

This sequence joins TRBV5-1 and TRBJ1-3; TRBD1 is a possible D gene (5 bases). The CDR3 runs 17 residues. Deletions cut 3 bases from V and 0 bases from J, with 16 bases between. In germline, CDR1 is SGHRS, CDR2 YFSETQ. CDR3 sequence reads: CASSSSQGGGSGNTIYF. The CDR3 DNA follows: TGCGCCAGCAGCTCTTCTCAGGGCGGCGGCTCTGGAAACACCATATATTTT.

The chain uses TRBV28 and TRBJ1-2; 8 bases agree with TRBD1. Germline trimming cut 6 bases from V and 0 bases from J; bases unmatched to any gene: 3. Germline-derived CDR1 and CDR2 are MDHEN and SYDVKM. This CDR3 is 14 amino acids long. The CDR3 here is CASRTDRANYGYTF. CDR3 DNA sequence: TGTGCCAGCAGGACGGACAGGGCTAACTATGGCTACACCTTC.

V is TRBV13 and J is TRBJ2-7, with D maybe TRBD2 (5 bases). This CDR3 spans 13 amino acids. CDR1 is PRHDT, CDR2 FYEKMQ, per germline (reference sequence). V shed 5 bases and J shed 0 bases, with 8 bases lying between them. CDR3: CASSRTSSYEQYF. Written as DNA, the CDR3 is TGTGCCAGCAGCCGCACTAGCTCCTACGAGCAGTACTTC.

This rearrangement joins TRBV6-5 to TRBJ2-7; tentative D call: TRBD2 (5 bases). V was pared by 5 bases and J by 1 base, with 9 bases between. Looked up from germline, CDR1 is MNHEY and CDR2 is SVGAGI. The CDR3 is made up of 13 amino acids. CDR3 protein: CASSRGPSYEQYF. Here the CDR3 DNA reads TGTGCCAGCAGTCGCGGGCCTTCCTACGAGCAGTACTTC.

The V and J genes are TRBV18 and TRBJ2-3; TRBD1 might be the D (6 bases). There are 20 residues in the CDR3. Germline V gene lookup returns CDR1 KGHSH and CDR2 LQKENI. Trimming stripped 3 bases from V and 3 bases from J, with 28 bases between. CDR3 protein: CASSPKTILTQGSWTDTQYF. The CDR3 DNA sequence: TGTGCCAGCTCACCGAAAACAATATTGACACAGGGAAGTTGGACAGATACGCAGTATTTT.

The chain recombines TRBV19 with TRBJ2-3; 9 bases are shared with TRBD2. After removal of 6 bases from V and 4 bases from J, the junction contained 5 bases not matched to a gene. In germline, CDR1 is LNHDA, CDR2 SQIVND (reference sequence). The CDR3 loop spans 14 amino acids. CDR3 loop: CASRLSGGPDTQYF. In nucleotides, the CDR3 is TGTGCCAGTAGGCTTAGCGGGGGCCCAGATACGCAGTATTTT. Full variable domain (remainder filled in from reference TRBV19 and TRBJ2-3): DGGITQSPKYLFRKEGQNVTLSCEQNLNHDAMYWYRQDPGQGLRLIYYSQIVNDFQKGDIAEGYSVSREKKESFPLTVTSAQKNPTAFYLCASRLSGGPDTQYFGPGTRLTVL.

The J gene is TRBJ2-1, the V gene TRBV24-1; D remains ambiguous. Per germline, CDR1 KGHDR and CDR2 SFDVKD. Deletions cut 5 bases from V and 2 bases from J, with 9 bases between. This CDR3 spans 14 amino acids. The CDR3 is CATSGGSPYNEQFF. CDR3 nucleotides: TGTGCCACCAGTGGGGGTAGCCCCTACAATGAGCAGTTCTTC.

The CDR3 reads CASGMSSDYGYTF. The DNA for the CDR3 is TGTGCCAGCGGCATGAGTAGTGACTATGGCTACACCTTC. The gene calls are TRBV12-3 or TRBV12-4 and TRBJ1-2; D not resolved. The CDR3 has 13 amino acids. V dropped 8 bases and J dropped 3 bases, with 13 bases sitting between them.

DNA for the CDR3: TGCGCCAGCAGCCAAGTGTTAGATACGCAGTATTTT. Its protein is CASSQVLDTQYF. V and J are TRBV4-1 and TRBJ2-3; D is undetermined. The CDR3 covers 12 residues. Germline CDR1 is MGHRA and CDR2 is YSYEKL. V lost 1 base, J lost 5 bases, and 4 bases lay in between.